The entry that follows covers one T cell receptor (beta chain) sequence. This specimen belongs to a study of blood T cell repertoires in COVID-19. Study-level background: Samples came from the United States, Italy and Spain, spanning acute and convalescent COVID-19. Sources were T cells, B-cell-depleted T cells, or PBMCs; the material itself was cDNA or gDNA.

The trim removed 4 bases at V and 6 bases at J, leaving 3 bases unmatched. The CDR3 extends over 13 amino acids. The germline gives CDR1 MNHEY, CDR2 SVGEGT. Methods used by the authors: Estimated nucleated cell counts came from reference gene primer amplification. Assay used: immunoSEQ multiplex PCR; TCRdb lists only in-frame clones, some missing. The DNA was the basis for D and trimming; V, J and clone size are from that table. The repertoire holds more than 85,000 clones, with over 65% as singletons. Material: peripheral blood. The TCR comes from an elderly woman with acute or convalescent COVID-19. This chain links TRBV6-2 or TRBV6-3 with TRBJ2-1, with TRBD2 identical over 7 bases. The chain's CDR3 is CASSSPSGNEQFF. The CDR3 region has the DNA TGTGCCAGCAGTTCGCCTAGCGGCAATGAGCAGTTCTTC.